Below are 23 T cell receptor beta chains sequenced from a single sample in a study of shared clonotypes between healthy human individuals. Assay used: immunoSEQ multiplex PCR; TCRdb lists only in-frame clones, some missing. The data contain more than 900,000 clones, about four fifths of them singletons. Sequencing was done on a sample of memory CD4+ T cells from PBMCs. Noted subset: CD45RA-negative fraction. The receptor source for this set is a man between 18 and 29 years old in good health. Some clones in this sample may be carry-over from other donors' samples.

Comment on this clone: A read error is possible here, since a much larger clone lies one base away. V is TRBV9 and J is TRBJ1-5, with D possibly matching TRBD1 (5 bases). The V gene's germline CDR1 is SGDLS and CDR2 YYNGEE. V was shortened by 5 bases and J by 4 bases, with 7 bases between the two germline ends. The length of the CDR3 is 12 residues. For the CDR3, the DNA is TGTGCCAGCAGTTCAGGGAATCAGCCCCAGCATTTT. It is translated as CASSSGNQPQHF.

This chain connects TRBV28 to TRBJ2-5; 11 bases fit TRBD1. V dropped 7 bases and J dropped 5; count of bases not matched to a gene: 9. The CDR3 runs 15 residues. Germline CDR1 and CDR2: MDHEN and SYDVKM. In nucleotides, the CDR3 is TGTGCCAGCAATAACGGACAGGGGGCTCTTGAGACCCAGTACTTC. It translates to CASNNGQGALETQYF.

J is TRBJ1-4 and V is TRBV5-5, with 7 bases that match TRBD1. Germline trimming cut 4 bases from V and 14 bases from J; bases unmatched to any gene: 5. The CDR3 runs 11 residues. Germline CDR1 is SGHKS and CDR2 is YYEKEE (reference sequence). The chain's CDR3 is CASSPDRSLFF. DNA of the CDR3: TGTGCCAGCAGCCCGGACAGGAGCCTGTTTTTT. The complete variable domain, with remaining parts taken from reference TRBV5-5 and TRBJ1-4, reads DAGVTQSPTHLIKTRGQQVTLRCSPISGHKSVSWYQQVLGQGPQFIFQYYEKEERGRGNFPDRFSARQFPNYSSELNVNALLLGDSALYLCASSPDRSLFFGSGTQLSVL.

The chain combines TRBV6-5 with TRBJ2-1, with 11 positions matching TRBD2. The germline CDR1 and CDR2 sequences are MNHEY and SVGAGI. V was clipped by 2 bases and J by 10 bases; unmatched bases: 7. This CDR3 region has 15 residues. The CDR3 spells CASSYLTSGSGEQFF. CDR3 DNA: TGTGCCAGCAGTTACCTCACTAGCGGGAGTGGGGAGCAGTTCTTC.

The J gene is TRBJ2-5, the V gene TRBV7-9; TRBD2 agrees at 13 bases. J lost 4 bases, V lost 4 bases, and 3 bases had no gene match. Looked up from germline, CDR1 is SEHNR and CDR2 is FQNEAQ (reference sequence). This CDR3 comprises 15 residues. CDR3 amino acids: CASSSRLAGGETQYF. CDR3 nucleotide sequence: TGTGCCAGCAGCTCCCGACTAGCGGGAGGAGAGACCCAGTACTTC. Variable domain in full (rest from reference TRBV7-9 and TRBJ2-5): DTGVSQNPRHKITKRGQNVTFRCDPISEHNRLYWYRQTLGQGPEFLTYFQNEAQLEKSRLLSDRFSAERPKGSFSTLEIQRTEQGDSAMYLCASSSRLAGGETQYFGPGTRLLVL.

This clone was counted ten times or more. The chain employs TRBV10-3 and TRBJ2-5, with D perhaps matching TRBD2 (5 bases). Germline CDR1 ENHRY, CDR2 SYGVKD. V dropped 6 bases and J dropped 2 bases, with 16 bases sitting between them. This CDR3 region has 15 residues. The CDR3 nucleotides are TGTGCCATCAGCTCCCGTTTAGAGGGTCAAGAGACCCAGTACTTC. Its protein is CAISSRLEGQETQYF.

The count of this clone is one. The rearrangement links TRBV5-5 to TRBJ1-2; no reliable D call. The germline V and J ends were trimmed by 1 base and 8 bases, with 12 bases remaining between them. CDR1 is SGHKS and CDR2 is YYEKEE in the germline V gene (reference sequence). The CDR3 extends over 13 amino acids. CDR3 in DNA: TGTGCCAGCAGCTTGATACGAGACCGAGGCTACACCTTC. It translates to CASSLIRDRGYTF.

This chain joins TRBV5-8 and TRBJ1-1; D is ambiguous. V gave up 0 bases and J gave up 6 bases, with 3 bases separating them. The CDR3 runs to 11 residues. Germline CDR1 SGHTS, CDR2 YDEGEE. The CDR3 region is CASSLVAEAFF. In nucleotides, the CDR3 is TGTGCCAGCAGCTTGGTTGCTGAAGCTTTCTTT.

This clone turned up a few times. The V call is TRBV6-6, the J call TRBJ2-7, with D possibly being TRBD2 (7 bases). Trimming left V 6 bases short and J 1 base short, with 16 bases between. The CDR3 runs to 15 residues. CDR1 is MNHNY and CDR2 is SVGAGI in the germline V gene (reference sequence). The CDR3 DNA reads as TGTGCCAGCAGATCCAGCGGGGACACTTCCTACGAGCAGTACTTC. It is translated as CASRSSGDTSYEQYF.

This clone was recorded once. This chain uses TRBV5-1 with TRBJ2-1, with 10 bases aligning to TRBD2. This CDR3 spans 17 amino acids. Germline loops: CDR1 SGHRS, CDR2 YFSETQ. The V segment lost 2 bases and the J segment 4 bases; nucleotides outside the gene matches: 9. CDR3: CASSLLTSGNDYNEQFF. The CDR3 DNA reads as TGCGCCAGCAGCTTATTAACTAGCGGGAACGATTACAATGAGCAGTTCTTC.

This chain connects TRBV29-1 to TRBJ2-1; D not certain. Germline loops: CDR1 SQVTM, CDR2 ANQGSEA. This CDR3 has 13 amino acids. V was trimmed by 5 bases and J by 1 base, leaving 9 bases between them. In nucleotides, the CDR3 is TGCAGCGTTAGCCGAGTTTCCTACAATGAGCAGTTCTTC. Its translation: CSVSRVSYNEQFF.

The genes are TRBV5-5 and TRBJ1-4, with D perhaps TRBD1 (5 bases). Trimming removed 5 bases from V and 7 bases from J, with 15 bases in between. This CDR3 has 14 residues. CDR1 and CDR2 from the germline V gene are SGHKS and YYEKEE (reference sequence). CDR3 amino acids: CASSPQGPSEKLFF. CDR3 nucleotides: TGTGCCAGCAGTCCTCAGGGTCCTAGTGAAAAACTGTTTTTT.

V gene TRBV6-5 combines with J gene TRBJ2-5, with D maybe TRBD1 (5 bases). The CDR3 is 15 residues long. Germline V gene lookup returns CDR1 MNHEY and CDR2 SVGAGI. V was pared by 6 bases and J by 3 bases, with 17 bases between. The CDR3 loop is CASRRTMITEETQYF. The CDR3 region has the DNA TGTGCCAGCAGGAGGACAATGATCACCGAAGAGACCCAGTACTTC.

The sample holds a few counts of this clone. This sequence joins TRBV21-1 and TRBJ2-7. TRBV21-1 is noted as a pseudogene. CDR3 size: 13 residues. The CDR3 reads CARGPTQRYEQYF. The DNA for the CDR3 is TGTGCCAGGGGACCAACCCAGCGCTACGAGCAGTACTTC.

The chain links TRBV9 to TRBJ2-5; 8 bases agree with TRBD1. Looked up from germline, CDR1 is SGDLS and CDR2 is YYNGEE. V gave up 4 bases and J gave up 2 bases; unmatched junction bases: 10. This CDR3 contains 16 residues. CDR3 in amino acids: CASSKTGQAVQETQYF. The CDR3 DNA follows: TGTGCCAGCAGCAAAACGGGACAGGCCGTTCAAGAGACCCAGTACTTC.

This clone was found a few times. The CDR3 sequence: CASKNGQAGAYEQYF. Here the CDR3 DNA reads TGTGCCAGCAAAAACGGACAAGCGGGAGCATACGAGCAGTACTTC. The V gene is TRBV7-2, the J gene TRBJ2-7; 8 bases are a match to TRBD2. After removal of 7 bases from V and 4 bases from J, the junction contained 12 bases not matched to a gene. Per the germline V gene, CDR1 is SGHTA and CDR2 is FQGNSA. This CDR3 has 15 amino acids.

The sample holds a few counts of this clone. The V and J genes are TRBV19 and TRBJ2-5, with 7 positions matching TRBD2. The CDR3 covers 17 residues. Trimming cost V 1 base and J 1 base; bases outside gene matches: 9. Germline loops: CDR1 LNHDA, CDR2 SQIVND (reference sequence). The CDR3 loop is CASSIGVASGAQETQYF. CDR3 nucleotides: TGTGCCAGTAGTATAGGAGTGGCTAGCGGCGCCCAAGAGACCCAGTACTTC.

This chain connects TRBV30 to TRBJ2-6; TRBD1 matches 9 bases. J lost 2 bases, V lost 3 bases, and 17 bases had no gene match. This CDR3 comprises 20 residues. CDR1 and CDR2 (germline): GTSNPN, SVGIG (reference sequence). CDR3 residues: CAWSRDRVRGGLPGANVLTF. Here the CDR3 DNA reads TGTGCCTGGAGCCGGGACAGGGTTAGAGGGGGACTCCCTGGGGCCAACGTCCTGACTTTC.

About this clone itself: The sample has other DNA sequences that encode this CDR3 too. This chain joins TRBV28 and TRBJ1-2, with D hard to call. The CDR3 contains 12 residues. Per germline, CDR1 MDHEN and CDR2 SYDVKM. Trimming shortened V by 6 bases and J by 3 bases, and 8 bases separated the two germline ends. DNA for the CDR3: TGTGCCAGCAGCTCCACAGACTATGGCTACACCTTC. This sequence encodes CASSSTDYGYTF.

V gene TRBV19 combines with J gene TRBJ1-1; 10 bases agree with TRBD1. The CDR3 consists of 16 residues. Germline V gene data show CDR1 as LNHDA and CDR2 as SQIVND (reference sequence). Trimming took 7 bases from V and 2 from J; bases not matched to a gene: 10. This CDR3 reads CASTRQGAKFNTEAFF. CDR3 DNA: TGTGCCAGTACCCGACAGGGGGCTAAGTTCAACACTGAAGCTTTCTTT.

This clone was detected a few times. CDR3 DNA sequence: TGTGCCAGCAGTGTTTCAGCGGGCGGCACTGAAGCTTTCTTT. It encodes CASSVSAGGTEAFF. The chain couples TRBV6-1 to TRBJ1-1, with D unclear. The CDR3 length is 14 residues. Trimming left V 4 bases short and J 4 bases short, with 13 bases between. Germline V gene lookup returns CDR1 MNHNS and CDR2 SASEGT.

On this clone itself: The same CDR3 can be traced to other DNA sequences in this sample. The chain carries TRBV2 and TRBJ2-7; D possibly corresponds to TRBD1 (6 bases). The CDR3 extends over 11 amino acids. Trimming removed 7 bases from V and 4 bases from J, with 8 bases in between. Germline V gives CDR1 SNHLY, CDR2 FYNNEI. CDR3 residues: CASKQGYEQYF. CDR3 nucleotide sequence: TGTGCCAGCAAACAGGGTTACGAGCAGTACTTC.

The gene calls are TRBV5-4 and TRBJ2-1; 8 bases fit TRBD2. The V gene end was trimmed by 0 bases and the J gene end by 6 bases; junction bases not matched to a gene: 5. Germline V gives CDR1 SGHNT, CDR2 YYREEE (reference sequence). The CDR3 totals 15 residues. The CDR3 loop reads CASSLAGSGINEQFF. The CDR3 region has the DNA TGTGCCAGCAGCTTGGCCGGTAGCGGGATCAATGAGCAGTTCTTC.